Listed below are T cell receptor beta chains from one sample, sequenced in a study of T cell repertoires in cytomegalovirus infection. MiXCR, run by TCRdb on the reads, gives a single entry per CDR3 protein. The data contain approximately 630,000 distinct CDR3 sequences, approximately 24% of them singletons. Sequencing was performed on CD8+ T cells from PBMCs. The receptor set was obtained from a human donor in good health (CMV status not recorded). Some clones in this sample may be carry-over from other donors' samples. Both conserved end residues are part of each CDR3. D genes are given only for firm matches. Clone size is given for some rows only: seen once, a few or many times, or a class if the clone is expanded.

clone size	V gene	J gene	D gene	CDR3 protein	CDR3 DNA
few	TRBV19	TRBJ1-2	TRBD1	CASSPGTGGTYGYTF	TGTGCCAGTAGTCCCGGGACAGGGGGAACCTATGGCTACACCTTC
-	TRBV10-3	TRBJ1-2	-	CAILINPGTRLGTGYGYTF	TGTGCCATCCTAATAAACCCCGGGACGAGACTAGGGACGGGGTACGGCTACACCTTC
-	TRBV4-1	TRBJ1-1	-	CASSQDNKRWYEAFF	TGCGCCAGCAGCCAAGATAACAAGCGGTGGTATGAAGCTTTCTTT
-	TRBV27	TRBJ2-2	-	CASSYVGAWTGELFF	TGTGCCAGCAGTTACGTGGGGGCTTGGACCGGGGAGCTGTTTTTT
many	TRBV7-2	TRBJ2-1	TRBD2	CASSLLVAGAPSYNEQFF	TGTGCCAGCAGCTTATTGGTAGCGGGGGCCCCCTCTTACAATGAGCAGTTCTTC
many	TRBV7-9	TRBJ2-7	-	CASSGGLQLSYEQYF	TGTGCCAGCAGCGGGGGACTGCAGTTATCCTACGAGCAGTACTTC
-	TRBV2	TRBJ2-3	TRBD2	CASTLPQRGVHTQYF	TGTGCCAGCACCCTTCCCCAGCGGGGTGTGCATACGCAGTATTTT
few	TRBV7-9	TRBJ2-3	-	CASRPQGRTDTQYF	TGTGCCAGCAGGCCCCAGGGGCGCACAGATACGCAGTATTTT
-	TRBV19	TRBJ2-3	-	CASSIAVIWPSDTQYF	TGTGCCAGTAGTATAGCTGTGATTTGGCCTTCAGATACGCAGTATTTT
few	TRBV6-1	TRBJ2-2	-	CASSGSGVLTGELFF	TGTGCCAGCAGTGGATCGGGGGTCCTTACCGGGGAGCTGTTTTTT
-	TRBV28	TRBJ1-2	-	CASSFIDEIYGYTF	TGTGCCAGCAGTTTCATCGATGAGATCTATGGCTACACCTTC
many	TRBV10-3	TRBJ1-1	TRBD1	CATRQGRNTEAFF	TGTGCCACCCGACAGGGGAGGAACACTGAAGCTTTCTTT
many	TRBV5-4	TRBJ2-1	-	CASSLKRESVGNEQFF	TGTGCCAGCAGCTTAAAAAGAGAATCGGTGGGGAATGAGCAGTTCTTC
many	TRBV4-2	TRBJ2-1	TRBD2	CASSQEGLADLSSYNEQFF	TGTGCCAGCAGCCAGGAGGGACTAGCGGACCTGAGCTCCTACAATGAGCAGTTCTTC
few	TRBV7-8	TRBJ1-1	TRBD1	CASSLAPLDRGQMNTEAFF	TGTGCCAGCAGCTTAGCCCCCTTGGACAGGGGGCAGATGAACACTGAAGCTTTCTTT
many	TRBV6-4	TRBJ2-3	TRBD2	CASSEAGGTDTQYF	TGTGCCAGCAGTGAAGCGGGGGGCACAGATACGCAGTATTTT